This TCR beta chain emerged from a study of Ad26.COV2.S vaccination and SARS-CoV-2 variants. Broader study findings: Breadth of non-spike TCRs did not differ between vaccinees and placebo recipients.

Described treatment: 15 to 20 received Ad26.COV2.S at low or high dose, single or two shots; 5 received placebo; per-sample allocation not given. Following the first vaccine or placebo injection, samples were taken on day 63. The repertoire was sequenced with immunoSEQ multiplex PCR; TCRdb's copy has only in-frame clones and lacks some. This repertoire shows about 350,000 clones, approximately 85% found once; its top ten account for less than 4%. The trim removed 4 bases at V and 2 bases at J, leaving 15 bases unmatched. The CDR3 runs 18 residues. Germline lookup yields CDR1 LGHDT and CDR2 YNNKEL (reference sequence). This clone was seen just once. Its matching antigen is unknown.

The receptor's source is a person between 18 and 65 years old who received the Ad26.COV2.S COVID-19 vaccine or a placebo. The sequencing used peripheral blood, collected in a trial of Ad26.COV2.S vaccine versus placebo. The chain carries TRBV3-1 (or the pseudogene TRBV3-2) and TRBJ2-3; 7 bases fit TRBD2. The CDR3 loop reads CASSLRTSANYITDTQYF. DNA of the CDR3: TGTGCCAGCAGCCTTCGGACTAGTGCTAACTACATCACAGATACGCAGTATTTT.